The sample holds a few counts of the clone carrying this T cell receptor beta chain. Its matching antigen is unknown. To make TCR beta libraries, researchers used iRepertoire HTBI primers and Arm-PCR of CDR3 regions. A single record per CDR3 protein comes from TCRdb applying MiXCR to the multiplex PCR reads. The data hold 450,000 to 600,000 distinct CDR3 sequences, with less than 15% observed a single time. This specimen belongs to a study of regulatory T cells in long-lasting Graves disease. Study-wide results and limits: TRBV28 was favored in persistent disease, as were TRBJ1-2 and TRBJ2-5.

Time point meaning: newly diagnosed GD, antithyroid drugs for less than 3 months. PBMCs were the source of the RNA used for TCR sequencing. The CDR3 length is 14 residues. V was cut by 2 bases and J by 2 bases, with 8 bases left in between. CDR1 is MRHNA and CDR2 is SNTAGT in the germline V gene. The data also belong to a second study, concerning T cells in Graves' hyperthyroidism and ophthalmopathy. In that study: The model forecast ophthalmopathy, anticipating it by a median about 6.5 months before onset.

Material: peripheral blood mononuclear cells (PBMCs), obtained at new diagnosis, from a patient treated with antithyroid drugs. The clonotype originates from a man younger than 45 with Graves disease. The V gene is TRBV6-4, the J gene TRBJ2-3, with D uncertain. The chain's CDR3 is CASSDEIFTDTQYF. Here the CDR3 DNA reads TGTGCCAGCAGTGACGAGATTTTCACAGATACGCAGTATTTT.